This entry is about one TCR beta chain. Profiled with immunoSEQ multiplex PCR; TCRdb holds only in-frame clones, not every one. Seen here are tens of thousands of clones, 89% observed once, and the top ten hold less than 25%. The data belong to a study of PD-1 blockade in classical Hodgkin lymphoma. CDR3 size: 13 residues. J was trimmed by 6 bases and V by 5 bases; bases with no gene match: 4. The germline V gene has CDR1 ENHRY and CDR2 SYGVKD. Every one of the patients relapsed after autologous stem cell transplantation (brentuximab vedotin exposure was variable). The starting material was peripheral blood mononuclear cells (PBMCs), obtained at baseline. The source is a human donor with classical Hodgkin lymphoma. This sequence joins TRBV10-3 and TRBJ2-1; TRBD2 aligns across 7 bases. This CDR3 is CAISSGTSNEQFF. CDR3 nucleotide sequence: TGTGCCATCAGTAGCGGGACGTCCAATGAGCAGTTCTTC.